A single sample gave rise to the 28 T cell receptor beta chains below, sequenced in a study of shared T cell receptors in the human thymus. TCRdb keeps only in-frame clones here, not all; method: immunoSEQ multiplex PCR. The data contain roughly 560,000 clones, 70% to 80% of them singletons. A further study also used this sample, focusing on human thymus T cells.

The sample comprised thymocytes. Source of these receptors: a boy under three years old with a congenital heart defect.

This clone was recorded once. The V gene is TRBV5-6, the J gene TRBJ2-5; D possibly corresponds to TRBD1 (6 bases). The J call may not be correct, given that the DNA end is closer to TRBJ2-7. CDR1 SGHDT and CDR2 YYEEEE come from the germline V gene. This CDR3 has 13 amino acids. This CDR3 reads CASSWGPGAEQYF. The CDR3 region has the DNA TGTGCCAGCAGCTGGGGGCCCGGGGCCGAGCAGTACTTC.

The chain combines TRBV6-1 with TRBJ2-7, with D possibly being TRBD1 (5 bases). V shed 6 bases and J shed 0 bases, with 12 bases lying between them. CDR3 length: 14 amino acids. CDR1 is MNHNS and CDR2 is SASEGT in the germline V gene. The DNA of the CDR3 is TGTGCCAGCAGCCCCGACAGCCACTCCTACGAGCAGTACTTC. Its translation is CASSPDSHSYEQYF.

V and J are TRBV5-6 and TRBJ2-7; D might be TRBD2 (5 bases). This CDR3 comprises 17 residues. Germline V gene sequence: CDR1 SGHDT, CDR2 YYEEEE. Between the trimmed V and J ends, which lost 2 bases and 3 bases, there was a span of 21 bases. The CDR3 reads CASSLGVRAARNYEQYF. The CDR3, as DNA: TGTGCCAGCAGCTTAGGTGTGCGGGCTGCCAGAAACTACGAGCAGTACTTC.

The rearrangement links TRBV7-9 to TRBJ1-1, with TRBD1 identical over 9 bases. This CDR3 region has 17 residues. Trimming cost V 2 bases and J 4 bases; bases outside gene matches: 11. The germline V gene has CDR1 SEHNR and CDR2 FQNEAQ (reference sequence). The CDR3 DNA reads as TGTGCCAGCAGCTTAACCCCTTACAGGGGGCTGGGCACTGAAGCTTTCTTT. Its translation: CASSLTPYRGLGTEAFF. The variable domain in full, completed from reference TRBV7-9 and TRBJ1-1, reads DTGVSQNPRHKITKRGQNVTFRCDPISEHNRLYWYRQTLGQGPEFLTYFQNEAQLEKSRLLSDRFSAERPKGSFSTLEIQRTEQGDSAMYLCASSLTPYRGLGTEAFFGQGTRLTVV.

This rearrangement joins TRBV4-3 to TRBJ2-2; 9 bases agree with TRBD2. Germline V gives CDR1 LGHNA, CDR2 YSLEER. The CDR3 is 16 residues long. With V trimmed by 3 bases and J by 5 bases, 7 bases remained unmatched. As DNA, the CDR3 is TGCGCCAGCAGCCAGGGTCTAGCGGGGAAAACCGGGGAGCTGTTTTTT. Protein product: CASSQGLAGKTGELFF.

This rearrangement joins TRBV4-1 to TRBJ1-6; D call uncertain. Germline V CDR1 and CDR2: MGHRA, YSYEKL. The CDR3 runs to 15 residues. V lost 1 base, J lost 7 bases, and 11 bases lay in between. The CDR3: CASSQVPSGNSPLHF. CDR3 sequence (DNA): TGCGCCAGCAGCCAAGTTCCATCGGGGAATTCACCCCTCCACTTT.

This clone appeared a few times. The chain couples TRBV7-9 to TRBJ1-2; 12 bases are a match to TRBD1. Looked up from germline, CDR1 is SEHNR and CDR2 is FQNEAQ (reference sequence). V was clipped by 2 bases and J by 4 bases; unmatched bases: 8. This CDR3 has 17 residues. The CDR3 sequence: CASSLRDRGPYSYGYTF. CDR3 nucleotides: TGTGCCAGCAGCTTAAGGGACAGGGGGCCCTATTCCTATGGCTACACCTTC.

The chain couples TRBV27 to TRBJ2-7; TRBD1 matches 9 bases. CDR1 and CDR2 (germline): MNHEY, SMNVEV (reference sequence). There are 14 residues in the CDR3. V lost 3 bases to trimming and J lost 3 bases; unmatched junction nucleotides: 3. CDR3 amino acids: CASSLGQGIYEQYF. CDR3 nucleotides: TGTGCCAGCAGTTTGGGACAGGGTATCTACGAGCAGTACTTC.

The chain joins TRBV18 to TRBJ2-5; 9 positions agree with TRBD1. The CDR3 length is 15 residues. Germline V gene lookup returns CDR1 KGHSH and CDR2 LQKENI. V dropped 0 bases and J dropped 3; count of bases not matched to a gene: 2. The CDR3 nucleotides read TGTGCCAGCTCACCACCGACAGGGGGGGAAGAGACCCAGTACTTC. This gives the protein CASSPPTGGEETQYF.

This clone has just a few counts. This chain connects TRBV5-8 to TRBJ1-3; D gene ambiguous. The CDR3 is made up of 15 amino acids. Trimming shortened V by 2 bases and J by 0 bases, and 9 bases separated the two germline ends. The V gene's germline CDR1 is SGHTS and CDR2 YDEGEE. The CDR3 spells CASSFAVSSGNTIYF. CDR3 sequence (DNA): TGTGCCAGCAGCTTCGCAGTCAGCTCTGGAAACACCATATATTTT.

The V and J genes are TRBV5-1 and TRBJ1-4; no clear D. Germline V gene lookup returns CDR1 SGHRS and CDR2 YFSETQ. The CDR3 contains 15 residues. The V gene lost 6 bases and the J gene lost 7 bases, with 19 bases spanning the gap. CDR3: CASTTGRPIGEKLFF. The CDR3 nucleotides are TGCGCCAGCACCACGGGGAGGCCAATAGGTGAAAAACTGTTTTTT.

The V call is TRBV7-2, the J call TRBJ2-5; D may be TRBD1 (5 bases). The CDR3 covers 15 residues. Germline V gives CDR1 SGHTA, CDR2 FQGNSA. V dropped 2 bases and J dropped 1 base, with 11 bases sitting between them. CDR3 nucleotide sequence: TGTGCCAGCAGCTTAAGACAGAGGCCCCAAGAGACCCAGTACTTC. Amino acids: CASSLRQRPQETQYF.

V gene TRBV14 combines with J gene TRBJ2-3; possibly TRBD2 for D (5 bases). There are 15 residues in the CDR3. V lost 4 bases and J 4 bases, leaving 15 bases between the germline ends. Per the germline V gene, CDR1 is SGHDN and CDR2 is FVKESK. CDR3 nucleotides: TGTGCCAGCAGCCCCAACCCTAGCTTTTCAGATACGCAGTATTTT. It yields the protein CASSPNPSFSDTQYF.

J is TRBJ2-1 and V is TRBV6-6, with TRBD2 matching over 8 bases. The V and J ends lost 8 bases and 7 bases, in that order; junction bases with no gene match: 4. CDR3 size: 12 residues. From germline, CDR1 is MNHNY and CDR2 SVGAGI (reference sequence). This CDR3 reads CASAASGNEQFF. The CDR3 DNA is TGTGCCAGCGCAGCTAGCGGGAATGAGCAGTTCTTC.

In its sample, this clone was seen a few times. The chain joins TRBV28 to TRBJ2-2; weak D call: TRBD1 (6 bases). The germline V gene has CDR1 MDHEN and CDR2 SYDVKM. This CDR3 has 19 residues. Trimming pared 0 bases from V and 0 bases from J, leaving 17 bases between. This CDR3 is CASSLWIGGISSNTGELFF. The CDR3 DNA reads TGTGCCAGCAGTTTATGGATAGGGGGAATAAGCTCGAACACCGGGGAGCTGTTTTTT.

The V gene is TRBV27, the J gene TRBJ2-7, with 7 bases matching TRBD2. CDR3 length equals 13 residues. Germline V gene lookup returns CDR1 MNHEY and CDR2 SMNVEV (reference sequence). Losses at the gene ends were 8 bases for V and 4 bases for J; bases not matched to a gene: 8. CDR3 DNA sequence: TGTGCCAGCCGGGGGGAGTCTAGTTACGAGCAGTACTTC. Its protein product is CASRGESSYEQYF.

The chain joins TRBV28 to TRBJ2-1, with TRBD2 matching over 11 bases. CDR3 size: 17 residues. Germline V CDR1 and CDR2: MDHEN, SYDVKM. The V gene end was trimmed by 8 bases and the J gene end by 4 bases; junction bases not matched to a gene: 13. The CDR3 sequence: CASDTKRGLAAYNEQFF. Written as DNA, the CDR3 is TGTGCCAGCGATACAAAACGGGGACTAGCGGCTTACAATGAGCAGTTCTTC.

With regard to this clone: The sample contains more than one DNA sequence encoding this CDR3. V is TRBV7-9 and J is TRBJ2-7; weak D call: TRBD2 (6 bases). V was shortened by 1 base and J by 1 base, with 14 bases between the two germline ends. Germline V gives CDR1 SEHNR, CDR2 FQNEAQ (reference sequence). The CDR3 runs 16 residues. The CDR3 DNA sequence: TGTGCCAGCAGCTTAGGTGGGACTGGGGTTTCCTACGAGCAGTACTTC. Translation: CASSLGGTGVSYEQYF.

The chain has TRBV6-4 and TRBJ2-7, with D perhaps TRBD1 (5 bases). Trimming removed 9 bases from V and 5 bases from J, with 17 bases in between. Germline-derived CDR1 and CDR2 are MRHNA and SNTAGT. The CDR3 is 13 residues long. The CDR3 sequence is CARMIQDTNEQYF. The CDR3 region has the DNA TGTGCCAGGATGATCCAGGACACCAACGAGCAGTACTTC.

This sequence joins TRBV7-2 and TRBJ2-3; TRBD1 agrees at 7 bases. Trimming cost V 1 base and J 7 bases; bases outside gene matches: 17. There are 18 residues in the CDR3. Germline CDR1 is SGHTA and CDR2 is FQGNSA. The CDR3 loop is CASSLESNRGPFRHTQYF. The CDR3 nucleotides are TGTGCCAGCAGCTTAGAATCAAACAGGGGTCCTTTTAGGCATACGCAGTATTTT.

CDR3 DNA sequence: TGTGCCAGCAGTTTACTCGGTGTACAGGGGTACGGGTACGAGCAGTACTTC. Translating it yields CASSLLGVQGYGYEQYF. This chain joins TRBV28 and TRBJ2-7; 7 bases are a match to TRBD1. Germline assignment: CDR1 MDHEN and CDR2 SYDVKM. This CDR3 is 17 amino acids long. With V trimmed by 2 bases and J by 4 bases, 14 bases remained unmatched.

This clone was picked up a small number of times. The chain joins TRBV6-1 to TRBJ2-5; D is perhaps TRBD1 (7 bases). The CDR3 length is 12 residues. The V gene's germline CDR1 is MNHNS and CDR2 SASEGT. Trimming cost V 7 bases and J 6 bases, with 12 bases left between them. CDR3 amino acids: CASKGGGKTQYF. DNA of the CDR3: TGTGCCAGCAAAGGGGGCGGGAAGACCCAGTACTTC.

The chain links TRBV9 to TRBJ2-7; 7 bases are shared with TRBD2. The ends lost 0 bases at V and 3 bases at J; junction bases unmatched: 3. CDR1 is SGDLS, CDR2 YYNGEE, per germline. The CDR3 is made up of 14 amino acids. As DNA, the CDR3 is TGTGCCAGCAGCGTAGGACAGCGGGGCTACGAGCAGTACTTC. Translated: CASSVGQRGYEQYF.

CDR3 DNA sequence: TGTGCCAGCAGCTCCCGGACTAGCGGGAGACCCCAATACGAGCAGTACTTC. Amino acids: CASSSRTSGRPQYEQYF. The V call is TRBV7-9, the J call TRBJ2-7; 13 bases line up with TRBD2. Germline V gene data show CDR1 as SEHNR and CDR2 as FQNEAQ (reference sequence). The V gene end was trimmed by 4 bases and the J gene end by 4 bases; junction bases not matched to a gene: 10. The CDR3 is 17 residues long.

The chain is built from TRBV7-2 and TRBJ2-3; a weak D match, TRBD2 (6 bases). The germline V and J ends were trimmed by 5 bases and 3 bases, with 18 bases remaining between them. From germline, CDR1 is SGHTA and CDR2 FQGNSA. The CDR3 sequence is 16 residues long. CDR3 in DNA: TGTGCCAGCAGCCCTGGAATCGGGGGTTGGACAGATACGCAGTATTTT. Protein sequence: CASSPGIGGWTDTQYF.

The chain links TRBV4-1 to TRBJ2-1; TRBD2 aligns across 7 bases. Germline loops: CDR1 MGHRA, CDR2 YSYEKL. V was pared by 1 base and J by 2 bases, with 8 bases of the junction left unmatched. The CDR3 is 17 amino acids. CDR3 amino acids: CASSQAGKRGTYNEQFF. The CDR3 region has the DNA TGCGCCAGCAGCCAAGCTGGGAAGCGGGGTACCTACAATGAGCAGTTCTTC.

The chain links TRBV5-1 to TRBJ2-7, with 9 bases lining up with TRBD2. The CDR3 length is 17 residues. The V gene end was trimmed by 0 bases and the J gene end by 5 bases; junction bases not matched to a gene: 12. CDR1 SGHRS and CDR2 YFSETQ come from the germline V gene. DNA of the CDR3: TGCGCCAGCAGCTTGGAAGCTCGCGGGAGGGTGGGGAACGAGCAGTACTTC. As protein: CASSLEARGRVGNEQYF.

This clone was counted a single time. The V gene is TRBV28, the J gene TRBJ2-2; perhaps TRBD1 as D (5 bases). Trimming cost V 3 bases and J 7 bases, with 9 bases left between them. This CDR3 is built from 13 residues. CDR1 MDHEN and CDR2 SYDVKM come from the germline V gene. In DNA, the CDR3 is TGTGCCAGCAGTTTTTATAGGGGCGGGGAGCTGTTTTTT. Amino acids: CASSFYRGGELFF. The full variable domain, in which reference TRBV28 and TRBJ2-2 provide the parts outside the CDR3, is DVKVTQSSRYLVKRTGEKVFLECVQDMDHENMFWYRQDPGLGLRLIYFSYDVKMKEKGDIPEGYSVSREKKERFSLILESASTNQTSMYLCASSFYRGGELFFGEGSRLTVL.